Each of the 3 T cell receptor beta chains below was sequenced from the same sample in a study of graft-versus-host responses after intestinal transplantation (dated by TCRdb to the early 2020s). The antigens these receptors bind are not known. This specimen's time point label, interpreted: cells obtained before transplantation from donor or recipient. Library preparation was by the immunoSEQ multiplex PCR assay. As stored in TCRdb, this immuneACCESS dataset retains in-frame rearrangements with V and J assigned. A fraction of the clones does not appear; measured against another copy, unresolved V genes explain less than half of the discrepancy, and the remainder lacks a known reason. The table for this sample lists around 90,000 clones; 85% to 95% of them were counted only once. Around 0.07% of the sample is taken by the ten largest. The material was unstimulated CD8+ T cells sorted from spleen or lymph node cells, obtained before transplant. The receptors originated from a human donor who was the organ donor for an intestinal transplant.

CDR3 residues: CASSQGVTGLAGFWGILETQYF. In DNA, the CDR3 is TGTGCCAGCAGCCAAGGCGTAACAGGACTAGCGGGTTTTTGGGGGATTCTTGAGACCCAGTACTTC. This chain connects TRBV4-2 to TRBJ2-5, with TRBD2 identical over 11 bases. J gave up 5 bases and V 1 base, and 24 bases lay outside the gene matches. Per germline, CDR1 LGHNA and CDR2 YNFKEQ. The CDR3 length is 22 residues.

As concerns this clone: The junction does not match germline at one end; this may be a read error. The chain employs TRBV6-1 and TRBJ1-6, with 8 bases matching TRBD1. The CDR3 sequence is 11 residues long. Germline CDR1 MNHNS, CDR2 SASEGT. The CDR3 DNA reads as TGTGCCAGCAGTGATGGACAGGGCGTTGGATTT. It codes for CASSDGQGVGF.

This rearrangement joins TRBV4-2 to TRBJ2-5; D gene ambiguous. The CDR3 runs to 13 residues. The V end was cut by 6 bases, the J end by 2 bases, with 10 bases between. CDR1 is LGHNA and CDR2 is YNFKEQ in the germline V gene. The CDR3 coding sequence is TGTGCCAGCAGTCCGGGTTTTCAAGAGACCCAGTACTTC. It translates to CASSPGFQETQYF.